The 17 T cell receptor beta chains presented below share a single source sample, sequenced in a study of blood T cell repertoires in COVID-19. Produced via immunoSEQ multiplex PCR; TCRdb's table is partial and in-frame only. The sample consists of roughly 54,000 clones, roughly 82% of them appearing once. The sample comprised peripheral blood. These receptors came from a woman aged 55-70 years with acute or convalescent COVID-19.

The chain carries TRBV3-1 (or the pseudogene TRBV3-2) and TRBJ2-3; tentative D call: TRBD2 (6 bases). CDR3 length equals 14 residues. V gave up 1 base and J gave up 2 bases, with 7 bases separating them. Germline CDR1 and CDR2: LGHDT and YNNKEL (reference sequence). The chain's CDR3 is CASSQGLVTDTQYF. CDR3 in DNA: TGTGCCAGCAGCCAAGGACTAGTCACAGATACGCAGTATTTT.

The V gene is TRBV5-1, the J gene TRBJ1-3; no firm D call. The CDR3 runs to 15 residues. V lost 4 bases and J 4 bases, leaving 15 bases between the germline ends. Germline CDR1 is SGHRS and CDR2 is YFSETQ. The CDR3 DNA reads TGCGCCAGCAGCCCAGTTGCTGTCTCCGGAAACACCATATATTTT. Its translation is CASSPVAVSGNTIYF.

This chain links TRBV10-2 with TRBJ2-3, with a possible D match to TRBD1 (6 bases). Germline V CDR1 and CDR2: WSHSY, SAAADI. The CDR3 runs to 14 residues. V dropped 6 bases and J dropped 6 bases, with 16 bases sitting between them. CDR3 nucleotide sequence: TGCGCCAGCAGCCTCTCTCAGGGGTCGGATACGCAGTATTTT. It translates to CASSLSQGSDTQYF.

V is TRBV19 and J is TRBJ2-6; D gene ambiguous. The CDR3 is 14 residues long. Germline V gives CDR1 LNHDA, CDR2 SQIVND (reference sequence). Trimming took 5 bases from V and 1 from J, leaving 6 bases between them. The CDR3 protein is CASSPGSGANVLTF. CDR3 DNA: TGTGCCAGTAGTCCAGGATCTGGGGCCAACGTCCTGACTTTC. Complete variable domain (other parts from reference TRBV19 and TRBJ2-6): DGGITQSPKYLFRKEGQNVTLSCEQNLNHDAMYWYRQDPGQGLRLIYYSQIVNDFQKGDIAEGYSVSREKKESFPLTVTSAQKNPTAFYLCASSPGSGANVLTFGAGSRLTVL.

The chain joins TRBV28 to TRBJ2-1; perhaps TRBD2 as D (6 bases). Germline CDR1 reads MDHEN; CDR2 reads SYDVKM. The CDR3 is made up of 17 amino acids. Trimming took 3 bases from V and 2 from J, leaving 17 bases between them. The CDR3 DNA reads as TGTGCCAGCAGTTTGCGTGTCCTAGCGAGGACCTACAATGAGCAGTTCTTC. Protein: CASSLRVLARTYNEQFF.

V gene TRBV28 combines with J gene TRBJ1-2; D not resolved. The V end lost 2 bases, the J end lost 4 bases, and 8 bases lay between the germline ends. Germline CDR1 MDHEN, CDR2 SYDVKM. This CDR3 contains 13 residues. The CDR3 DNA reads TGTGCCAGCAGTTTACGGAGGATCTATGGCTACACCTTC. It encodes CASSLRRIYGYTF.

The CDR3 DNA follows: TGTGCCAGCAGCCTGAGGACAGGGGAACATAACTATGGCTACACCTTC. Amino acids: CASSLRTGEHNYGYTF. This chain connects TRBV3-1 (or the pseudogene TRBV3-2) to TRBJ1-2; 9 bases fit TRBD1. The CDR3 is 16 residues long. The germline V gene has CDR1 LGHDT and CDR2 YNNKEL (reference sequence). The ends lost 4 bases at V and 1 base at J; junction bases unmatched: 7.

CDR3: CASSLERSDRLYF. The CDR3, as DNA: TGTGCCAGCAGCTTAGAGCGTTCGGACAGGCTATATTTT. The chain links TRBV7-9 to TRBJ1-3; TRBD1 matches 7 bases. Per the germline V gene, CDR1 is SEHNR and CDR2 is FQNEAQ (reference sequence). The CDR3 totals 13 residues. Germline trimming cut 1 base from V and 14 bases from J; bases unmatched to any gene: 8.

This clone was recorded once. The chain couples TRBV6-5 to TRBJ2-2; D may be TRBD2 (5 bases). Germline assignment: CDR1 MNHEY and CDR2 SVGAGI. The V and J ends lost 2 bases and 6 bases respectively, with 7 bases between them. CDR3 length: 13 amino acids. The CDR3, as DNA: TGTGCCAGCAGTTACCGGCGGGCCGGGGAGCTGTTTTTT. Protein: CASSYRRAGELFF.

The rearrangement uses TRBV11-3 and TRBJ2-2; 8 nucleotides align to TRBD1. The CDR3 runs to 14 residues. Looked up from germline, CDR1 is SGHNT and CDR2 is YENEEA. V lost 1 base to trimming and J lost 5 bases; unmatched junction nucleotides: 0. The CDR3 DNA is TGTGCCAGCAGCTTAGGGACAGGGACCGGGGAGCTGTTTTTT. It translates to CASSLGTGTGELFF.

The chain has TRBV7-8 and TRBJ1-2; TRBD1 agrees at 7 bases. The V gene end was trimmed by 5 bases and the J gene end by 0 bases; junction bases not matched to a gene: 3. CDR1 and CDR2 from the germline V gene are SGHVS and FQNEAQ. The CDR3 sequence is 14 residues long. The CDR3 nucleotides read TGTGCCAGCAGCCCAAGGGGGCCTAACTATGGCTACACCTTC. It encodes CASSPRGPNYGYTF. Full variable domain (outside the CDR3, taken from reference TRBV7-8 and TRBJ1-2): GAGVSQSPRYKVAKRGQDVALRCDPISGHVSLFWYQQALGQGPEFLTYFQNEAQLDKSGLPSDRFFAERPEGSVSTLKIQRTQQEDSAVYLCASSPRGPNYGYTFGSGTRLTVV.

This sequence joins TRBV9 and TRBJ2-2, with unresolved D. Trimming removed 1 base at V and 2 bases at J, with 3 bases between. Germline values: CDR1 SGDLS, CDR2 YYNGEE. This CDR3 is 13 amino acids long. The CDR3 nucleotides read TGTGCCAGCAGCGTAAGCAACACCGGGGAGCTGTTTTTT. It codes for CASSVSNTGELFF.

The chain employs TRBV5-5 and TRBJ2-7, with 8 bases fitting TRBD1. Germline assignment: CDR1 SGHKS and CDR2 YYEKEE (reference sequence). This CDR3 region has 14 residues. The V segment lost 7 bases and the J segment 7 bases; nucleotides outside the gene matches: 13. The CDR3 sequence is CASSGQVISREQYF. CDR3 bases: TGTGCCAGCTCGGGACAGGTTATTTCTCGGGAGCAGTACTTC.

The gene calls are TRBV5-1 and TRBJ2-3; perhaps TRBD2 as D (7 bases). Between the trimmed V and J ends, which lost 2 bases and 8 bases, there was a span of 15 bases. This CDR3 region has 14 residues. Germline-derived CDR1 and CDR2 are SGHRS and YFSETQ. The CDR3 sequence: CASSFGGGEGTQYF. The CDR3 nucleotides read TGCGCCAGCAGCTTTGGCGGGGGCGAGGGTACGCAGTATTTT. The full variable domain, its missing parts supplied by reference TRBV5-1 and TRBJ2-3, is KAGVTQTPRYLIKTRGQQVTLSCSPISGHRSVSWYQQTPGQGLQFLFEYFSETQRNKGNFPGRFSGRQFSNSRSEMNVSTLELGDSALYLCASSFGGGEGTQYFGPGTRLTVL.

The chain uses TRBV4-1 and TRBJ1-1; tentative D call: TRBD1 (6 bases). The CDR3 runs to 14 residues. The germline CDR1 and CDR2 sequences are MGHRA and YSYEKL. Trimming shortened V by 0 bases and J by 3 bases, and 8 bases separated the two germline ends. The CDR3 protein is CASSQEQGYTEAFF. CDR3 coding DNA: TGCGCCAGCAGCCAAGAGCAGGGGTACACTGAAGCTTTCTTT.

The chain links TRBV3-1 (or the pseudogene TRBV3-2) to TRBJ1-1; D uncertain. Trimming took 0 bases from V and 5 from J, leaving 10 bases between them. Germline loops: CDR1 LGHDT, CDR2 YNNKEL (reference sequence). The CDR3 runs to 14 residues. In nucleotides, the CDR3 is TGTGCCAGCAGCCAAGACTCGCGAGGGACTGAAGCTTTCTTT. This sequence encodes CASSQDSRGTEAFF.

This clone was counted only a few times. The chain couples TRBV6-6 to TRBJ2-1; 8 bases map to TRBD2. The CDR3 extends over 15 amino acids. Germline CDR1 reads MNHNY; CDR2 reads SVGAGI (reference sequence). The junction had 5 bases not matched to a gene; V was cut back by 5 bases and J by 2 bases. In nucleotides, the CDR3 is TGTGCCAGCAGTCGGCCGCGGGGGGCCTACAATGAGCAGTTCTTC. Its translation is CASSRPRGAYNEQFF.